This T cell receptor (beta chain) was documented in a study of cytomegalovirus exposure and HLA in healthy donors. Study-wide results and caveats: Sequencing depth roughly uniform across donors was assumed in presence/absence analyses. Links to common viral pathogens appeared, in a later analysis, for several of the most significant clusters.

To note about this clone: Its specificity is not known.

The germline V gene has CDR1 MDHEN and CDR2 SYDVKM. The length of the CDR3 is 14 residues. Losses at the gene ends were 7 bases for V and 7 bases for J; bases not matched to a gene: 10. The PCR ran on 60 Vbeta and 13 Jbeta primers. Assay: immunoSEQ multiplex PCR; the TCRdb copy retains only in-frame clones and omits some. Of 150,000 to 200,000 clones listed, roughly 79% are singletons. The receptor was derived from a woman in her thirties or forties in good health and CMV-seronegative. V is TRBV28 and J is TRBJ2-7, with 10 bases fitting TRBD2. Specimen: PBMCs. CDR3 sequence reads: CASTGASGRGEQYF. The CDR3 nucleotides are TGTGCCAGCACCGGGGCTAGCGGGAGAGGAGAGCAGTACTTC.